This TCR beta chain derives from a study of chemoradiotherapy in HPV16-positive cancers. This table comes from immunoSEQ multiplex PCR, and its TCRdb copy is limited to in-frame clones, with some not included. Here the sample spans 12,000 or so clones, around 68% being singletons. Germline loops: CDR1 MNHEY, CDR2 SVGAGI. This CDR3 has 15 amino acids. The junction had 3 bases not matched to a gene; V was cut back by 2 bases and J by 2 bases. The sample here was taken from a patient who underwent chemoradiotherapy. The chain couples TRBV6-5 to TRBJ1-1; 9 bases align to TRBD1. This clonotype was obtained from a human donor with HPV-associated anogenital cancer. CDR3 nucleotides: TGTGCCAGCAGTTACGGGGACAGGGCCAACACTGAAGCTTTCTTT. Translation: CASSYGDRANTEAFF.